The 9 T cell receptor beta chains presented below share a single source sample, sequenced in a study of CD8 T cells in ankylosing spondylitis. TCRdb recomputed calls from the 5' RACE reads with MiXCR, one row per CDR3 protein. The sample contains nearly 250,000 distinct CDR3 sequences, roughly 32% of which appear only once. Sequencing input: blood, either unsorted or a sorted T cell fraction (not recorded which). The source is a male donor with ankylosing spondylitis or in good health (not recorded which).

V and J are TRBV20-1 and TRBJ1-5, with D unclear. The CDR3 loop spans 15 amino acids. Germline CDR1 reads DFQATT; CDR2 reads SNEGSKA (reference sequence). The germline V and J ends were trimmed by 1 base and 4 bases, with 14 bases remaining between them. The CDR3 protein is CSARALLAVNQPQHF. CDR3 sequence (DNA): TGCAGTGCTAGAGCCCTTCTGGCAGTAAATCAGCCCCAGCATTTT.

In its sample, this clonotype was seen a few times. The rearrangement joins TRBV20-1 to TRBJ2-5, with D possibly TRBD1 on 5 matching bases. The CDR3 has 15 residues. Germline V gene lookup returns CDR1 DFQATT and CDR2 SNEGSKA (reference sequence). Trimming removed 4 bases from V and 2 bases from J, with 17 bases in between. CDR3: CSATPLQEKQETQYF. The CDR3 bases are TGCAGTGCTACCCCCCTACAGGAGAAGCAAGAGACCCAGTACTTC.

This clonotype occurred a few times. The chain recombines TRBV20-1 with TRBJ1-1; D gene unclear. Germline V gene lookup returns CDR1 DFQATT and CDR2 SNEGSKA (reference sequence). V was trimmed by 2 bases and J by 3 bases, leaving 13 bases between them. The CDR3 extends over 14 amino acids. In nucleotides, the CDR3 is TGCAGTGCTAGACGAGGCGGATGGGACACTGAAGCTTTCTTT. Encoded protein: CSARRGGWDTEAFF.

The chain couples TRBV18 to TRBJ2-3; D possibly uses TRBD1 or TRBD2 (6 bases each). The CDR3 is made up of 14 amino acids. Germline CDR1 reads KGHSH; CDR2 reads LQKENI. V gave up 3 bases and J gave up 6 bases, with 13 bases separating them. CDR3 nucleotides: TGTGCCAGCTCACCCGAGGGGGGCCGGGATACGCAGTATTTT. Residues: CASSPEGGRDTQYF. Using reference TRBV18 and TRBJ2-3 for the parts outside the CDR3, the full variable domain is NAGVMQNPRHLVRRRGQEARLRCSPMKGHSHVYWYRQLPEEGLKFMVYLQKENIIDESGMPKERFSAEFPKEGPSILRIQQVVRGDSAAYFCASSPEGGRDTQYFGPGTRLTVL.

CDR3 sequence reads: CASSVGTGDHYEQYF. The CDR3 DNA reads as TGTGCCAGCAGTGTCGGGACAGGGGACCACTACGAGCAGTACTTC. The V and J genes are TRBV6-4 and TRBJ2-7, with 10 bases aligning to TRBD1. Trimming took 4 bases from V and 3 from J; bases not matched to a gene: 6. CDR3 length: 15 amino acids. The germline CDR1 and CDR2 sequences are MRHNA and SNTAGT.

The CDR3 region is CASSFGGSTQYF. The CDR3 bases are TGTGCCAGCAGTTTTGGGGGCTCGACCCAGTACTTC. V gene TRBV27 combines with J gene TRBJ2-5; possible D gene TRBD1, 6 bases. CDR1 and CDR2 (germline): MNHEY, SMNVEV (reference sequence). V gave up 3 bases and J gave up 7 bases, with 9 bases separating them. The CDR3 sequence is 12 residues long.

The chain couples TRBV28 to TRBJ1-2, with D perhaps TRBD1 (6 bases). The length of the CDR3 is 14 residues. Trimming removed 6 bases at V and 3 bases at J, with 14 bases between. Per the germline V gene, CDR1 is MDHEN and CDR2 is SYDVKM. CDR3 protein: CASSLGQSHYGYTF. For the CDR3, the DNA is TGTGCCAGCAGCCTTGGACAGAGCCACTATGGCTACACCTTC.

This clonotype appeared a single time. The V and J genes are TRBV28 and TRBJ2-1; D remains ambiguous. CDR1 is MDHEN and CDR2 is SYDVKM in the germline V gene. The CDR3 is 15 amino acids. V was cut by 3 bases and J by 10 bases, with 19 bases left in between. CDR3 amino acids: CASSFRRIVGPEQFF. DNA for the CDR3: TGTGCCAGCAGTTTCCGGAGAATTGTGGGCCCGGAGCAGTTCTTC.

This clonotype was seen only a few times. The chain joins TRBV12-3 or TRBV12-4 to TRBJ1-1, with a possible D match to TRBD1 (5 bases). The CDR3 loop spans 14 amino acids. The V end was cut by 4 bases, the J end by 4 bases, with 13 bases between. The CDR3 DNA reads TGTGCCAGCAGTTCCGGGACCGGATTCACTGAAGCTTTCTTT. Translation gives CASSSGTGFTEAFF.